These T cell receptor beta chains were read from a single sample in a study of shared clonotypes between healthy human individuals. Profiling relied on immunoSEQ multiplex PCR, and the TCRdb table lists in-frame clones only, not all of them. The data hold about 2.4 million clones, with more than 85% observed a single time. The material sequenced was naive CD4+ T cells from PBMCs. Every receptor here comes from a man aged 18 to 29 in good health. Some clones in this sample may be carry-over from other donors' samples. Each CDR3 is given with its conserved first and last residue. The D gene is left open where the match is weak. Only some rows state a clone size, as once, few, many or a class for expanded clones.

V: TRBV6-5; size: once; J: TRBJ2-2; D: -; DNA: TGTGCCACCCAGGGTACGAACACCGGGGAGCTGTTTTTT; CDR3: CATQGTNTGELFF
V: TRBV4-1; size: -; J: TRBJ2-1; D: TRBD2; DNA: TGCGCCAGCAGCCAAAGGGGACTAGCGGGCACCAATGAGCAGTTCTTC; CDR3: CASSQRGLAGTNEQFF
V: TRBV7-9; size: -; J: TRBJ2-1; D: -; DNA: TGTGCCAGCAGCTCTCGGGGGAGCTCCTACAATGAGCAGTTCTTC; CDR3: CASSSRGSSYNEQFF
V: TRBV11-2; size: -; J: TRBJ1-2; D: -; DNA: TGTGCCAGCAGCCCAGGACAACGCTATGGCTACACCTTC; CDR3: CASSPGQRYGYTF
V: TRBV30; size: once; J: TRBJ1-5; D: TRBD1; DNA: TGTGCCGGCAGACAGGGACCGTACCAGCCCCAGCATTTT; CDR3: CAGRQGPYQPQHF
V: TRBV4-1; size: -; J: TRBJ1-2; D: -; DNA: TGCGCCAGCAGCCAAGTGCCTCTGAATGGCTACACCTTC; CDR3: CASSQVPLNGYTF
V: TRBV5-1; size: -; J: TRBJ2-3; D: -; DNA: TGCGCCAGCAGCGGTGATACGCAGTATTTT; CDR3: CASSGDTQYF
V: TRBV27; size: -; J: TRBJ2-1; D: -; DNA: TGTGCCAGCAGTTTCCCCCCCGTACGGGACTTCTCCTACAATGAGCAGTTCTTC; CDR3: CASSFPPVRDFSYNEQFF
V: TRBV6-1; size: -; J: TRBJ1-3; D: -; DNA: TGTGCCAGCAGGAGGACGGAGAGCTCTGGAAACACCATATATTTT; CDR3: CASRRTESSGNTIYF
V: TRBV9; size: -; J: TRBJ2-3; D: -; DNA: TGTGCCAGCAGCGAGGAGCGATTTACGAGGGATACGCAGTATTTT; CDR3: CASSEERFTRDTQYF
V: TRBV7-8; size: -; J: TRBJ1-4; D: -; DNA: TGTGCCAGCAGCTTAAGACAGACTGGTGATGAAAAACTGTTTTTT; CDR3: CASSLRQTGDEKLFF
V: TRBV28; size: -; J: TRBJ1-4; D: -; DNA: TGTGCCAGCAGTGTGCCGGGGGAGGGGTTATATGAAAAACTGTTTTTT; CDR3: CASSVPGEGLYEKLFF
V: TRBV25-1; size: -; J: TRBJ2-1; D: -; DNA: TGTGCCAGCAGCAGGGACGGGAATGAGCAGTTCTTC; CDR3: CASSRDGNEQFF